The present entry profiles one TCR beta chain with its context. There are 12 residues in the CDR3. Looked up from germline, CDR1 is LNHNV and CDR2 is YYDKDF (reference sequence). Trimming took 5 bases from V and 3 from J, leaving 5 bases between them. The data derive from a study of control samples from healthy donors and cancer patients. Sequencing was performed with immunoSEQ multiplex PCR; in TCRdb, only in-frame clones are kept and a portion is missing. The table shows 100,000 to 150,000 clones, with over 80% occurring only once. This TCR came from a man older than 75 with head and neck cancer. The gene calls are TRBV15 and TRBJ1-3; D is uncertain. The specimen sequenced was PBMCs. CDR3 nucleotide sequence: TGTGCCACCAGCGGGGTTGGAAACACCATATATTTT. This gives the protein CATSGVGNTIYF.